This TCR beta chain appears in the sequencing data of a study of cytomegalovirus exposure and HLA in healthy donors. Amplification used 60 Vbeta primers and 13 Jbeta primers. Clones were read by immunoSEQ multiplex PCR, and TCRdb kept only the in-frame ones, dropping some. The sample includes 150,000 to 200,000 clones, 82% seen only once; the top ten take about 0.98%. This clone has just one count. Deletions cut 1 base from V and 5 bases from J, with 6 bases between. Germline CDR1 reads SGHTA; CDR2 reads FQGTGA. The CDR3 sequence is 13 residues long. The sample consisted of PBMCs. This sequence joins TRBV7-3 and TRBJ1-5, with D unclear. The sequence was obtained from a girl aged 2-10 years in good health and CMV-seropositive. The CDR3 sequence: CASSLREDQPQHF. In nucleotides, the CDR3 is TGTGCCAGCAGCTTAAGGGAGGATCAGCCCCAGCATTTT.